This T cell receptor beta chain was sequenced for a study of T-cell memory formation after mild COVID-19. This clonotype was found a few times. At one end, the junction sequence differs from germline, possibly due to a read error. TCRdb passed the 5' RACE reads through MiXCR, listing each CDR3 protein once. The table lists hundreds of thousands of distinct CDR3 sequences, about 15% of them singletons, with around 3.8% in the top ten. From germline, CDR1 is SSHAT and CDR2 FNYEAQ (reference sequence). The CDR3 has 14 residues. This chain links TRBV7-7 with TRBJ2-2; D is possibly TRBD1 (6 bases). The sequence came from a man in his late teens or twenties who had mild COVID-19 (a few samples of this study predate the infection). Cell type and time point are not known. The specimen was PBMCs or a T cell subset sorted from them (not recorded which). CDR3 sequence reads: CASSPGQRTGELFF. The CDR3 nucleotides are TGTGCTAGCAGCCCAGGACAGCGAACCGGGGAGCTGTTTTTT.